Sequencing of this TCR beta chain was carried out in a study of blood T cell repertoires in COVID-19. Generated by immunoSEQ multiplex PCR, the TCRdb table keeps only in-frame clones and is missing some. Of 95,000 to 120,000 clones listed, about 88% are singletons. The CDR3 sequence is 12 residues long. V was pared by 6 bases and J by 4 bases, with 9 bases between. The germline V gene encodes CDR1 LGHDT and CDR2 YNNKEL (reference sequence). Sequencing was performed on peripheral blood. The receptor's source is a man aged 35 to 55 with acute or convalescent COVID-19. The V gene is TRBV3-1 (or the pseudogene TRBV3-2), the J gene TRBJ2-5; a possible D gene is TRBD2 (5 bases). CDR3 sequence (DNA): TGTGCCAGCAGATTCGAGGGAGAGACCCAGTACTTC. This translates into CASRFEGETQYF.